The 19 T cell receptor beta chains below come from one sample, sequenced in a study of CD8+ T cells in alopecia areata. As the sequencing template, cDNA was produced by extracting RNA and reverse transcribing it. The repertoire was sequenced with immunoSEQ multiplex PCR; TCRdb's copy has only in-frame clones and lacks some. The data hold some 200,000 clones, with approximately 56% observed a single time. Treatment indicated: oral pan-JAK inhibitor, 5-10 mg twice daily. The sample was CD4+ T cells sorted from blood, taken at week 4, from a patient treated with tofacitinib. Every receptor here comes from a human donor with alopecia areata.

This chain links TRBV30 with TRBJ1-5, with D unclear. The V gene's germline CDR1 is GTSNPN and CDR2 SVGIG (reference sequence). Trimming pared 7 bases from V and 2 bases from J, leaving 12 bases between. CDR3 size: 13 residues. This chain's CDR3 is CAFGSFGNQPQHF. The CDR3 region has the DNA TGTGCCTTCGGGAGTTTTGGCAATCAGCCCCAGCATTTT.

The chain links TRBV5-6 to TRBJ1-1; D ambiguous. With 4 bases removed from V and 4 bases from J, the gap between germline ends came to 11 bases. The CDR3 has 13 amino acids. Per the germline V gene, CDR1 is SGHDT and CDR2 is YYEEEE. The CDR3 nucleotides are TGTGCCAGCAGCCGGAGGGAGGCCACTGAAGCTTTCTTT. It codes for CASSRREATEAFF.

The chain uses TRBV5-6 and TRBJ2-5; tentative D call: TRBD1 (5 bases). Per germline, CDR1 SGHDT and CDR2 YYEEEE. The V and J ends lost 4 bases and 2 bases respectively, with 12 bases between them. This CDR3 has 14 residues. The CDR3 bases are TGTGCCAGCAGCCCACAGGCAACACAAGAGACCCAGTACTTC. The encoded protein is CASSPQATQETQYF.

This clone was counted only a few times. CDR3 region: CAWSGTWGGYEQYF. The CDR3 bases are TGTGCCTGGAGTGGGACCTGGGGCGGCTACGAGCAGTACTTC. The chain combines TRBV30 with TRBJ2-7; a possible D gene is TRBD1 (5 bases). CDR1 GTSNPN and CDR2 SVGIG come from the germline V gene (reference sequence). This CDR3 is 14 amino acids long. The ends were cut back, 1 base at V and 3 bases at J, with 13 bases in the middle.

The rearrangement links TRBV29-1 to TRBJ2-1; D possibly corresponds to TRBD1 (6 bases). The germline V gene encodes CDR1 SQVTM and CDR2 ANQGSEA. The length of the CDR3 is 14 residues. The V gene lost 4 bases and the J gene lost 5 bases, with 15 bases spanning the gap. The CDR3 loop is CSVVGWTADNEQFF. The CDR3 coding sequence is TGCAGCGTTGTAGGTTGGACAGCCGACAATGAGCAGTTCTTC.

The CDR3 loop is CSVEGLAGVDTDTQYF. CDR3 in DNA: TGCAGCGTTGAAGGTCTCGCGGGGGTAGACACAGATACGCAGTATTTT. The chain joins TRBV29-1 to TRBJ2-3; 7 bases fit TRBD2. The germline gives CDR1 SQVTM, CDR2 ANQGSEA. CDR3 size: 16 residues. Germline trimming cut 1 base from V and 2 bases from J; bases unmatched to any gene: 9.

The chain carries TRBV28 and TRBJ1-3; the match to TRBD1 covers 7 bases. V was pared by 5 bases and J by 3 bases, with 10 bases of the junction left unmatched. CDR1 MDHEN and CDR2 SYDVKM come from the germline V gene. CDR3 size: 16 residues. Written as DNA, the CDR3 is TGTGCCAGCAGTCTCCCTCTTTACAGGGGTGGAAACACCATATATTTT. It is translated as CASSLPLYRGGNTIYF.

This chain uses TRBV5-1 with TRBJ2-5; D is unresolved. Germline assignment: CDR1 SGHRS and CDR2 YFSETQ. The CDR3 loop spans 13 amino acids. Trimming took off 1 base at V and 2 bases at J, with 6 bases between the two ends. Here the CDR3 DNA reads TGCGCCAGCAGCTTGACCCCTCAAGAGACCCAGTACTTC. Amino acids: CASSLTPQETQYF.

This clone has only one observation. V usage is TRBV29-1 and J usage is TRBJ1-1; 7 bases map to TRBD1. Germline assignment: CDR1 SQVTM and CDR2 ANQGSEA. The CDR3 length is 14 residues. V dropped 6 bases and J dropped 2; count of bases not matched to a gene: 9. CDR3 sequence reads: CSVQGRGRNTEAFF. The CDR3 DNA reads as TGCAGCGTCCAAGGGAGGGGGCGAAACACTGAAGCTTTCTTT.

The J gene is TRBJ1-5, the V gene TRBV9, with D maybe TRBD1 (6 bases). Trimming pared 7 bases from V and 7 bases from J, leaving 12 bases between. CDR1 is SGDLS, CDR2 YYNGEE, per germline. The CDR3 loop spans 12 amino acids. This CDR3 is CASGTGFQPQHF. CDR3 DNA sequence: TGTGCCAGCGGTACAGGGTTCCAGCCCCAGCATTTT.

Worth noting for this clone: At the DNA level, this CDR3 is encoded by other sequences in the same sample as well. The rearrangement links TRBV29-1 to TRBJ1-1, with D possibly matching TRBD1 (6 bases). Looked up from germline, CDR1 is SQVTM and CDR2 is ANQGSEA. CDR3 length: 13 amino acids. The V end was cut by 6 bases, the J end by 0 bases, with 11 bases between. Here the CDR3 DNA reads TGCAGCGTCCACAGGGAGATGAACACTGAAGCTTTCTTT. Translation gives CSVHREMNTEAFF.

The chain couples TRBV27 to TRBJ1-5; 11 nucleotides agree with TRBD1. CDR3 length equals 15 residues. The germline CDR1 and CDR2 sequences are MNHEY and SMNVEV (reference sequence). J was trimmed by 5 bases and V by 4 bases; bases with no gene match: 4. The CDR3 coding sequence is TGTGCCAGCAGTTGGACAGGGGGCGTGTATCAGCCCCAGCATTTT. It yields the protein CASSWTGGVYQPQHF.

This clone was seen a handful of times. This chain connects TRBV7-6 to TRBJ1-1; D perhaps matches TRBD1 (5 bases). There are 14 residues in the CDR3. V gave up 5 bases and J gave up 9 bases, with 19 bases separating them. From germline, CDR1 is SGHVS and CDR2 FNYEAQ. CDR3 sequence reads: CASSLTSRGTKAFF. Here the CDR3 DNA reads TGTGCCAGCAGCCTAACCTCACGGGGGACCAAAGCTTTCTTT.

The gene calls are TRBV29-1 and TRBJ2-7; no reliable D call. CDR1 and CDR2 from the germline V gene are SQVTM and ANQGSEA. The CDR3 consists of 11 residues. Trimming removed 4 bases from V and 3 bases from J, with 7 bases in between. The CDR3 DNA is TGCAGCGTTGGGGCAGGCTACGAGCAGTACTTC. This sequence encodes CSVGAGYEQYF.

This chain joins TRBV2 and TRBJ1-5; D ambiguous. The CDR3 length is 14 residues. CDR1 is SNHLY and CDR2 is FYNNEI in the germline V gene. The V end lost 2 bases, the J end lost 7 bases, and 12 bases lay between the germline ends. The CDR3, as DNA: TGTGCCAGCAGTGAATTGAGTCTACGACAGCCCCAGCATTTT. This sequence encodes CASSELSLRQPQHF. The full variable domain, in which reference TRBV2 and TRBJ1-5 provide the parts outside the CDR3, is EPEVTQTPSHQVTQMGQEVILRCVPISNHLYFYWYRQILGQKVEFLVSFYNNEISEKSEIFDDQFSVERPDGSNFTLKIRSTKLEDSAMYFCASSELSLRQPQHFGDGTRLSIL.

This chain joins TRBV30 and TRBJ1-4; tentatively, D is TRBD1 (5 bases). In germline, CDR1 is GTSNPN, CDR2 SVGIG (reference sequence). This CDR3 contains 13 residues. V was pared by 1 base and J by 16 bases, with 19 bases between. The CDR3 here is CAWSARNPGKGFF. The CDR3 coding sequence is TGTGCCTGGAGTGCTCGGAACCCAGGGAAGGGGTTTTTT.

The V call is TRBV9, the J call TRBJ2-5; perhaps D is TRBD1 or TRBD2 (5 bases each). With 4 bases removed from V and 3 bases from J, the gap between germline ends came to 19 bases. CDR3 length: 16 residues. Germline assignment: CDR1 SGDLS and CDR2 YYNGEE. As DNA, the CDR3 is TGTGCCAGCAGCCAAACTAACCGGGACGGCAAAGAGACCCAGTACTTC. It yields the protein CASSQTNRDGKETQYF. Full variable domain (rest looked up from reference TRBV9 and TRBJ2-5): DSGVTQTPKHLITATGQRVTLRCSPRSGDLSVYWYQQSLDQGLQFLIQYYNGEERAKGNILERFSAQQFPDLHSELNLSSLELGDSALYFCASSQTNRDGKETQYFGPGTRLLVL.

This clone was counted only a few times. The chain combines TRBV4-1 with TRBJ1-1; D is ambiguous. V lost 0 bases, J lost 4 bases, and 12 bases lay in between. The CDR3 consists of 15 residues. Germline V gives CDR1 MGHRA, CDR2 YSYEKL. The CDR3 coding sequence is TGCGCCAGCAGCCAAGAGGGCTTCCGGACCACTGAAGCTTTCTTT. Translated: CASSQEGFRTTEAFF.

Concerning this clone itself: The sample contains more than one DNA sequence encoding this CDR3. The chain couples TRBV30 to TRBJ1-1, with D hard to call. This CDR3 has 11 amino acids. The V gene's germline CDR1 is GTSNPN and CDR2 SVGIG (reference sequence). V dropped 2 bases and J dropped 5 bases, with 6 bases sitting between them. In nucleotides, the CDR3 is TGTGCCTGGAGTCGAGGGACTGAAGCTTTCTTT. Translation: CAWSRGTEAFF. The variable domain in full, completed from reference TRBV30 and TRBJ1-1, reads SQTIHQWPATLVQPVGSPLSLECTVEGTSNPNLYWYRQAAGRGLQLLFYSVGIGQISSEVPQNLSASRPQDRQFILSSKKLLLSDSGFYLCAWSRGTEAFFGQGTRLTVV.